This T cell receptor (beta chain) was sequenced during a study of T cell repertoires in cytomegalovirus infection. Study background: Indications came from public TCR beta signatures; they pointed to CMV infection and to a matching HLA type. Study-level points and caveats: The ex vivo response showed dominance by HLA-C-restricted CMV-specific TCR beta clonotypes.

The table lists this clonotype with a few counts. The antigen is not known. A single record per CDR3 protein comes from TCRdb applying MiXCR to the reads. The table lists roughly 720,000 distinct CDR3 sequences, less than 40% of them singletons. Germline trimming cut 6 bases from V and 3 bases from J; bases unmatched to any gene: 7. The CDR3 sequence is 14 residues long. From germline, CDR1 is MNHEY and CDR2 SVGEGT. Sequenced input: PBMCs. The source of this sequence is a human donor in good health (CMV status not recorded). Some clones in this sample may be carry-over from other donors' samples. The rearrangement links TRBV6-2 or TRBV6-3 to TRBJ2-7; 8 nucleotides line up with TRBD1. The CDR3 coding sequence is TGTGCCAGCAGGACGGACAGGGATATCTACGAGCAGTACTTC. Amino acid sequence: CASRTDRDIYEQYF.